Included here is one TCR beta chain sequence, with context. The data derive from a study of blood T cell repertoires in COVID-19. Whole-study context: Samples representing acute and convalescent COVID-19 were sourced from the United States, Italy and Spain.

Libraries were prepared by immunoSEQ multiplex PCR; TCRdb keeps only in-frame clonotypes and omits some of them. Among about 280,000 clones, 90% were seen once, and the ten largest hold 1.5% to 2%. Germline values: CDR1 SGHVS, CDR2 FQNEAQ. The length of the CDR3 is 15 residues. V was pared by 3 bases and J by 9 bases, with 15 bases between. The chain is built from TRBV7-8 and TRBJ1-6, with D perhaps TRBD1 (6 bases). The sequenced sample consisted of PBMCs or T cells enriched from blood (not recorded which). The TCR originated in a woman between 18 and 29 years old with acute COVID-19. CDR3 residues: CASSLKQGGGSPLHF. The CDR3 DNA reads TGTGCCAGCAGCTTGAAACAGGGTGGGGGTTCACCCCTCCACTTT. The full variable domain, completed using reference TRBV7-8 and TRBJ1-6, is GAGVSQSPRYKVAKRGQDVALRCDPISGHVSLFWYQQALGQGPEFLTYFQNEAQLDKSGLPSDRFFAERPEGSVSTLKIQRTQQEDSAVYLCASSLKQGGGSPLHFGNGTRLTVT.